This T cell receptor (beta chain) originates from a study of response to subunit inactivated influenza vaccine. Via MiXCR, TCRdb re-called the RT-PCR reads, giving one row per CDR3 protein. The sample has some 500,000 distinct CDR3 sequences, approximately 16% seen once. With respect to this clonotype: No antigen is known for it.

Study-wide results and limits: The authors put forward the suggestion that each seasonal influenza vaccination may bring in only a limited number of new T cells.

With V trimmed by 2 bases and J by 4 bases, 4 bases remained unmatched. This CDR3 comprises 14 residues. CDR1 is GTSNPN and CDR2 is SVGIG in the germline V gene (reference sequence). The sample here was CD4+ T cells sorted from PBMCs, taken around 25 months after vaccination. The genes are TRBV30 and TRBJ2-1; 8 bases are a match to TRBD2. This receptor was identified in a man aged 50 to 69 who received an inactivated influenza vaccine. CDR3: CAWSTTSEYNEQFF. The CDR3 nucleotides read TGTGCCTGGAGTACGACTAGCGAATACAATGAGCAGTTCTTC.